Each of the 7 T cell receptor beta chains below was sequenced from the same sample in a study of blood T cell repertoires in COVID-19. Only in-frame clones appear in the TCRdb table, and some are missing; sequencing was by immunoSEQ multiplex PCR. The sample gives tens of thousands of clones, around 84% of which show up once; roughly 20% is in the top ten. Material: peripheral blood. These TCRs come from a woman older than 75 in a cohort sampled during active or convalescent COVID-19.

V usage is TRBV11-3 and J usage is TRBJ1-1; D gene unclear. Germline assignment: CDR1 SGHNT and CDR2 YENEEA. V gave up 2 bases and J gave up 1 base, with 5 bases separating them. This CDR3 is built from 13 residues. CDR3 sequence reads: CASSLSRNTEAFF. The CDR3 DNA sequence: TGTGCCAGCAGCTTATCGCGGAACACTGAAGCTTTCTTT.

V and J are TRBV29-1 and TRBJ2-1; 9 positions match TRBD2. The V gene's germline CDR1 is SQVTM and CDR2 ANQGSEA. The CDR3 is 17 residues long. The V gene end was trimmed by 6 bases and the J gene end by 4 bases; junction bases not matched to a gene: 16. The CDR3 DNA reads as TGCAGCGTCCTAAGGAGGGATGGCCTAGCGGGGTACAATGAGCAGTTCTTC. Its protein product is CSVLRRDGLAGYNEQFF.

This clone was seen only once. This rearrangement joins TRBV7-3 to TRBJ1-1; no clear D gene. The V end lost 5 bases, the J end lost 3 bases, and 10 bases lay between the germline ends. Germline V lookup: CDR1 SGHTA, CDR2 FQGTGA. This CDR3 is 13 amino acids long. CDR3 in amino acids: CASSADMYTEAFF. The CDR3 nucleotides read TGTGCCAGCAGCGCTGACATGTACACTGAAGCTTTCTTT. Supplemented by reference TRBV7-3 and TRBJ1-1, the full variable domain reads GAGVSQTPSNKVTEKGKYVELRCDPISGHTALYWYRQSLGQGPEFLIYFQGTGAADDSGLPNDRFFAVRPEGSVSTLKIQRTERGDSAVYLCASSADMYTEAFFGQGTRLTVV.

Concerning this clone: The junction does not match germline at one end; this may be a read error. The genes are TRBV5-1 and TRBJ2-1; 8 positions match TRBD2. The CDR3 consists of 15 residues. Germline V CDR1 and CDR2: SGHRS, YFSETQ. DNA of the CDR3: TGCGCCAGCAGCTTTCAAGCGGGAGCGTACACTGAGCAGTTCTTC. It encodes CASSFQAGAYTEQFF.

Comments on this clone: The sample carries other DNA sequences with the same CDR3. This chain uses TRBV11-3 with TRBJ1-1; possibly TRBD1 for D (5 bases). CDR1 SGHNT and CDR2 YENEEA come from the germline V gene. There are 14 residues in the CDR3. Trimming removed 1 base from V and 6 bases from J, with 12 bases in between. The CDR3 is CASSLGVQGAEAFF. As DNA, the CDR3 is TGTGCCAGCAGCTTAGGCGTCCAGGGTGCTGAAGCTTTCTTT.

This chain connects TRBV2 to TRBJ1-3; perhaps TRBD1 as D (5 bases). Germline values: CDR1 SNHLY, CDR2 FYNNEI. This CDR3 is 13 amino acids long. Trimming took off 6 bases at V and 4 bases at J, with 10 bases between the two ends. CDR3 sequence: CASSRATGNTIYF. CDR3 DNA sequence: TGTGCCAGCAGCAGGGCAACGGGAAACACCATATATTTT. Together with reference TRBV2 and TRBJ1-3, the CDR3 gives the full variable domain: EPEVTQTPSHQVTQMGQEVILRCVPISNHLYFYWYRQILGQKVEFLVSFYNNEISEKSEIFDDQFSVERPDGSNFTLKIRSTKLEDSAMYFCASSRATGNTIYFGEGSWLTVV.

Here the CDR3 reads CASSLVGSGRGQETQYF. CDR3 nucleotide sequence: TGTGCCAGCAGCTTAGTTGGTAGCGGGAGAGGGCAAGAGACCCAGTACTTC. This chain links TRBV11-3 with TRBJ2-5; 9 nucleotides line up with TRBD2. CDR1 and CDR2 from the germline V gene are SGHNT and YENEEA. Trimming took 1 base from V and 2 from J; bases not matched to a gene: 8. This CDR3 is built from 17 residues.